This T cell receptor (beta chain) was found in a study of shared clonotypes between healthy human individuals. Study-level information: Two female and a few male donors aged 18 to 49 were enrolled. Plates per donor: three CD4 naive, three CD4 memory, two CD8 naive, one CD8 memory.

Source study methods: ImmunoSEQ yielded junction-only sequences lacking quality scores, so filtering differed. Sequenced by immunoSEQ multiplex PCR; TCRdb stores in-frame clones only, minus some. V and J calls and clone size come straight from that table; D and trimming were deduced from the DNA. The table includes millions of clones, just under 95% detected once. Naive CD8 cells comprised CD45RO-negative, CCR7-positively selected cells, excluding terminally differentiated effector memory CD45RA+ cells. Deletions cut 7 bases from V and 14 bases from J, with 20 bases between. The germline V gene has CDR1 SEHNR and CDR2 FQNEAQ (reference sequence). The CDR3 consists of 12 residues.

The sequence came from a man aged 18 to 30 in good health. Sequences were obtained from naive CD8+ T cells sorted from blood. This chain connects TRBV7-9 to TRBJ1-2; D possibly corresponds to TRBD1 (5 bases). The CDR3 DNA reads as TGTGCCAGCACCCAGGTGGGGGAGGAAGGGACCTTC. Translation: CASTQVGEEGTF.